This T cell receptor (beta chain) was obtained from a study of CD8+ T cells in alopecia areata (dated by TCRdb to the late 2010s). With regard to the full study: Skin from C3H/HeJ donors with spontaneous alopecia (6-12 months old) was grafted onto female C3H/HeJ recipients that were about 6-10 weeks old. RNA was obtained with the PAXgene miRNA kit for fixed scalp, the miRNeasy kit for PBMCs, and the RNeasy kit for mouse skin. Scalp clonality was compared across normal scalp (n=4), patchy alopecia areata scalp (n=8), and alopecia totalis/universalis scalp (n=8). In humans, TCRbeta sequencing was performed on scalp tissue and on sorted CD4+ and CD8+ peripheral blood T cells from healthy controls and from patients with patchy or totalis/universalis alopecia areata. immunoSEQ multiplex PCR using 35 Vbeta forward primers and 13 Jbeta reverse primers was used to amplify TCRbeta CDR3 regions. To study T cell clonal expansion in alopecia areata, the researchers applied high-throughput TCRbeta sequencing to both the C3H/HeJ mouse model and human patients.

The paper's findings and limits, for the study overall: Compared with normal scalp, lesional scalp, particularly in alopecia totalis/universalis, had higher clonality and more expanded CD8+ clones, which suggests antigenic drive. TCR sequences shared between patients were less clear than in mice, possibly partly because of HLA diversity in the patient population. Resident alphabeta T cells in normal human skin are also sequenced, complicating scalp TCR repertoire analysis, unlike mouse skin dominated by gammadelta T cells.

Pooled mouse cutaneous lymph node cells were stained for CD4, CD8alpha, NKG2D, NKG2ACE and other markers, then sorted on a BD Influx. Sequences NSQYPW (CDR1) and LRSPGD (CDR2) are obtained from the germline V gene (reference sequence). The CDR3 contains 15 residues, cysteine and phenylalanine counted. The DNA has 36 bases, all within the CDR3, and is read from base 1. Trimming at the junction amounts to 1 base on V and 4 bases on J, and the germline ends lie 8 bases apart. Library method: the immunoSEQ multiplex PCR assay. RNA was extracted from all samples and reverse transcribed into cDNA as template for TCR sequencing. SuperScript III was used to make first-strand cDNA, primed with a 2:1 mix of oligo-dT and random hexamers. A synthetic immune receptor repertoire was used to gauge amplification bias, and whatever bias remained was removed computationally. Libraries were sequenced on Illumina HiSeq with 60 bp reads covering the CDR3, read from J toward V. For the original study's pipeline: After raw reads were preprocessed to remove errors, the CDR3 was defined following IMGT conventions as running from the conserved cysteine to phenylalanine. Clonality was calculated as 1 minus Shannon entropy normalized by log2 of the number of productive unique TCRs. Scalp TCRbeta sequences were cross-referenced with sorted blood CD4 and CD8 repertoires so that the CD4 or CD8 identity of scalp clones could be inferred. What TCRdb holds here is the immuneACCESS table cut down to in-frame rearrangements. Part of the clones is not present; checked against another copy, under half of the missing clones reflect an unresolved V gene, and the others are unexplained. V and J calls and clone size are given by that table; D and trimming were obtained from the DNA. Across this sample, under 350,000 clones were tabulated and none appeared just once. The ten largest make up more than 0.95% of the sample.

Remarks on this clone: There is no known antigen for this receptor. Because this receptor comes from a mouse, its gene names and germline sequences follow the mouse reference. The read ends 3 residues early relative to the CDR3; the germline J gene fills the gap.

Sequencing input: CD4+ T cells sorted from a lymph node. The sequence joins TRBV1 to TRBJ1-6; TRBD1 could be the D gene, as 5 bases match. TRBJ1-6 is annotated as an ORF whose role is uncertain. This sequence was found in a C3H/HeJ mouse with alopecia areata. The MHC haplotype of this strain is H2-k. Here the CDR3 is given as CTCSAGTKYNSPLYF. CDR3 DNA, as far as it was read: TGCACCTGCAGTGCAGGGACAAAATATAATTCGCCC.